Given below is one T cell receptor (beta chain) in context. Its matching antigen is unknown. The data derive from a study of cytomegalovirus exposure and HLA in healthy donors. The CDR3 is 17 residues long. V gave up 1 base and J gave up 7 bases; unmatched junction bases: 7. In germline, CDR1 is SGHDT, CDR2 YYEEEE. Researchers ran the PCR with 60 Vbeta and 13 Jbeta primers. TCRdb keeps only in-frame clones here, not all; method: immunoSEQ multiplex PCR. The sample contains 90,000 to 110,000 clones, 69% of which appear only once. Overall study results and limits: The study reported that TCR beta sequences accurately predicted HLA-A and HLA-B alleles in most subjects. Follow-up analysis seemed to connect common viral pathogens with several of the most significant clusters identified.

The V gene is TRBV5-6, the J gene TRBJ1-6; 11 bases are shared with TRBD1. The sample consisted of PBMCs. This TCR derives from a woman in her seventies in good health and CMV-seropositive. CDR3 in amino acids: CASSLRRTGGFNSPLHF. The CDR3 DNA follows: TGTGCCAGCAGCTTGCGGCGGACAGGGGGCTTCAATTCACCCCTCCACTTT.